The 7 T cell receptor beta chains given below trace back to one sample, sequenced in a study of blood T cell repertoires in COVID-19. Profiling relied on immunoSEQ multiplex PCR, and the TCRdb table lists in-frame clones only, not all of them. The sample holds some 190,000 clones, roughly 90% seen once. The sample taken for sequencing was peripheral blood. These receptor sequences come from a man between 18 and 35 years old with active or convalescent COVID-19.

The genes are TRBV30 and TRBJ1-6, with D uncertain. The CDR3 loop spans 14 amino acids. The V end lost 8 bases, the J end lost 4 bases, and 15 bases lay between the germline ends. From germline, CDR1 is GTSNPN and CDR2 SVGIG (reference sequence). The CDR3 bases are TGTGCCACCACCGAAGAGGGATATAATTCACCCCTCCACTTT. Amino acid sequence: CATTEEGYNSPLHF.

The genes are TRBV6-2 or TRBV6-3 and TRBJ2-2, with 9 positions matching TRBD1. This CDR3 region has 16 residues. Germline V gives CDR1 MNHEY, CDR2 SVGEGT. After removal of 5 bases from V and 6 bases from J, the junction contained 10 bases not matched to a gene. The CDR3 sequence: CASSLMDRGFPGELFF. In DNA form, the CDR3 reads TGTGCCAGCAGTCTCATGGACAGGGGTTTTCCCGGGGAGCTGTTTTTT.

The J gene is TRBJ2-2, the V gene TRBV19; 9 nucleotides match TRBD1. Per the germline V gene, CDR1 is LNHDA and CDR2 is SQIVND (reference sequence). The CDR3 has 15 residues. V was pared by 5 bases and J by 2 bases, with 3 bases of the junction left unmatched. CDR3 loop: CASSRDRVNTGELFF. CDR3 bases: TGTGCCAGTAGTCGGGACAGGGTTAACACCGGGGAGCTGTTTTTT.

The chain is built from TRBV2 and TRBJ2-7; weak D call: TRBD2 (5 bases). The CDR3 is 13 amino acids. The ends were cut back, 10 bases at V and 3 bases at J, with 16 bases in the middle. In germline, CDR1 is SNHLY, CDR2 FYNNEI. The CDR3 here is CATGDSVNYEQYF. CDR3 sequence (DNA): TGTGCCACCGGGGATAGCGTTAACTACGAGCAGTACTTC. The full variable domain, in which reference TRBV2 and TRBJ2-7 provide the parts outside the CDR3, is EPEVTQTPSHQVTQMGQEVILRCVPISNHLYFYWYRQILGQKVEFLVSFYNNEISEKSEIFDDQFSVERPDGSNFTLKIRSTKLEDSAMYFCATGDSVNYEQYFGPGTRLTVT.

The chain is built from TRBV5-1 and TRBJ2-7; D is possibly TRBD2 (5 bases). The germline gives CDR1 SGHRS, CDR2 YFSETQ. Trimming shortened V by 4 bases and J by 2 bases, and 10 bases separated the two germline ends. The CDR3 length is 13 residues. CDR3 sequence: CASSEGLPYEQYF. The DNA of the CDR3 is TGCGCCAGCAGCGAGGGCCTCCCCTACGAGCAGTACTTC.

This sequence joins TRBV9 and TRBJ1-2, with D possibly matching TRBD1 (6 bases). In germline, CDR1 is SGDLS, CDR2 YYNGEE. This CDR3 comprises 13 residues. The V end lost 0 bases, the J end lost 8 bases, and 11 bases lay between the germline ends. The CDR3 region is CASSVADRQGYTF. In DNA form, the CDR3 reads TGTGCCAGCAGCGTAGCCGACAGGCAGGGCTACACCTTC.

The chain joins TRBV10-3 to TRBJ2-3; 14 bases are a match to TRBD2. Germline lookup yields CDR1 ENHRY and CDR2 SYGVKD. CDR3 length equals 18 residues. V was pared by 5 bases and J by 0 bases, with 7 bases of the junction left unmatched. The chain's CDR3 is CAISPGTSGRRSTDTQYF. In nucleotides, the CDR3 is TGTGCCATCAGTCCCGGGACTAGCGGGAGACGTAGCACAGATACGCAGTATTTT.